The clone carrying this T cell receptor (beta chain) has only one observation. Produced via immunoSEQ multiplex PCR; TCRdb's table is partial and in-frame only. Among about 84,000 clones listed, 94% were seen once. There are 16 residues in the CDR3. Germline lookup yields CDR1 LNHDA and CDR2 SQIVND (reference sequence). J lost 7 bases, V lost 3 bases, and 9 bases had no gene match. The sample comes from a study of T cell changes during pregnancy in multiple sclerosis. V is TRBV19 and J is TRBJ1-4; 9 nucleotides line up with TRBD1. This clonotype was obtained from a female donor with multiple sclerosis, enrolled in a pregnancy study. The sequencing here drew on peripheral blood, taken in the third trimester of pregnancy. CDR3 sequence: CASSISDRGLGEKLFF. The CDR3 DNA follows: TGTGCCAGTAGTATCTCCGACAGGGGGTTAGGTGAAAAACTGTTTTTT.